This T cell receptor beta chain was identified in a study of patients and donors after allogeneic stem cell transplantation. CDR1 is SGHTA and CDR2 is FQGNSA in the germline V gene. There are 14 residues in the CDR3. V gave up 5 bases and J gave up 6 bases; unmatched junction bases: 6. TCRdb reanalysed the RT-PCR reads using MiXCR and keeps one entry per CDR3 protein. The sample lists over 30,000 distinct CDR3 sequences; 37% were seen once. The chain carries TRBV7-2 and TRBJ2-2; 7 bases line up with TRBD2. The sample consisted of blood, either unsorted or a sorted T cell fraction (not recorded which). The TCR was taken from a human donor who was either an allogeneic HSCT recipient or a stem cell or donor lymphocyte infusion donor (not recorded which). It is not recorded whose cells these are; they may come from a transplant donor. The CDR3 spells CASSLEGGPGELFF. The CDR3 nucleotides are TGTGCCAGCAGCCTTGAGGGAGGGCCCGGGGAGCTGTTTTTT.